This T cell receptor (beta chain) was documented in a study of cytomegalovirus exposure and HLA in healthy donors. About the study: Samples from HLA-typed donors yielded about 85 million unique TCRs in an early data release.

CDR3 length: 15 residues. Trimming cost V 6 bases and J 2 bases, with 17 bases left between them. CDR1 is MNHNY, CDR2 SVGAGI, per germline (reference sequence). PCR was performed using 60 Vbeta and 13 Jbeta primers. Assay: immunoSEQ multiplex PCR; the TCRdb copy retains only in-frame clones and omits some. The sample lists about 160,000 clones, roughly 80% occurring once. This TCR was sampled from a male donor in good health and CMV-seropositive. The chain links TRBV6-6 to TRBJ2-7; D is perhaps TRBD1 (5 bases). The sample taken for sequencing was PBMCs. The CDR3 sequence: CASSRSDSSPYEQYF. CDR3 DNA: TGTGCCAGCAGCCGGAGTGACAGCTCCCCCTACGAGCAGTACTTC.